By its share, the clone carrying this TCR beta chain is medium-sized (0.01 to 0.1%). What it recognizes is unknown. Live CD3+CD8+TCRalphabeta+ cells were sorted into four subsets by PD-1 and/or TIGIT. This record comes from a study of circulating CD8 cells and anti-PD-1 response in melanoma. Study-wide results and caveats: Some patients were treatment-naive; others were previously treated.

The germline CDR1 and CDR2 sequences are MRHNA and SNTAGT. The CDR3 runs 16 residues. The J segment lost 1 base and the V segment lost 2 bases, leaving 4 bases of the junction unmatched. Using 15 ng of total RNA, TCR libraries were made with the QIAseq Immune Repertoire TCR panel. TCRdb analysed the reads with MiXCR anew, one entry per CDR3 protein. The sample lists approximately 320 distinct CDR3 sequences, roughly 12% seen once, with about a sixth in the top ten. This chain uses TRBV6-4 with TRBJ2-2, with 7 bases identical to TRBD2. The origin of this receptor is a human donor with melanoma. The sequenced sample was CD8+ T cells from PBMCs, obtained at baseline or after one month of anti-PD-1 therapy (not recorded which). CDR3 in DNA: TGTGCCAGCAGTGACAAGGGAGGGGAGAACACCGGGGAGCTGTTTTTT. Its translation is CASSDKGGENTGELFF.